The clone carrying this TCR beta chain came up a few times. Antigen unknown. The data originate from a study of cytomegalovirus exposure and HLA in healthy donors. Findings of the study overall: Both high specificity and high sensitivity reportedly marked the classifier's diagnosis of cytomegalovirus status.

The assay was immunoSEQ multiplex PCR, and TCRdb's table has in-frame clones only and misses some. The sample has roughly 200,000 clones, roughly 77% seen once. Germline-derived CDR1 and CDR2 are SGDLS and YYNGEE. The CDR3 spans 14 residues. The junction had 8 bases not matched to a gene; V was cut back by 3 bases and J by 7 bases. This chain uses TRBV9 with TRBJ2-7; 9 nucleotides agree with TRBD2. The receptor was isolated from a woman between 25 and 40 years old in good health and CMV-seronegative. Sequenced input: PBMCs. The CDR3 DNA reads TGTGCCAGCAGCGCATCGGGACTAGCTTTGGAGCAGTACTTC. It yields the protein CASSASGLALEQYF.